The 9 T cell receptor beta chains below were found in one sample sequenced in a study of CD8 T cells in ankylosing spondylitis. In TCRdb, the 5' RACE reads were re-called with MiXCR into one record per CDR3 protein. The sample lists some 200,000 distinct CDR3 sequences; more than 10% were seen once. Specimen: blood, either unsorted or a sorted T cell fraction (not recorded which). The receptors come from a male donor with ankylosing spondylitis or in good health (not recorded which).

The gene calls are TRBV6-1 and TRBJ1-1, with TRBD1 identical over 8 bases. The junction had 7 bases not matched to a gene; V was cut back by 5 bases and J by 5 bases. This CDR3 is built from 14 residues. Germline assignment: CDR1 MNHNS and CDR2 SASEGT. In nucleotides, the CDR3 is TGTGCCAGCAGTCTGGACAGGGAGATAACTGAAGCTTTCTTT. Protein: CASSLDREITEAFF.

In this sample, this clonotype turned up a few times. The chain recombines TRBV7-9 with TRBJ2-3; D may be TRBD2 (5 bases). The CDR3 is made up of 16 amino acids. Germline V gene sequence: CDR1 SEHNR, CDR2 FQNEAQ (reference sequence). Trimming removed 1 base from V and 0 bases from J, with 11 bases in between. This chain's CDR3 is CASSLVGGPSTDTQYF. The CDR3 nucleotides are TGTGCCAGCAGCTTAGTCGGCGGGCCTAGCACAGATACGCAGTATTTT. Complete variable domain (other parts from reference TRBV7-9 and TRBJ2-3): DTGVSQNPRHKITKRGQNVTFRCDPISEHNRLYWYRQTLGQGPEFLTYFQNEAQLEKSRLLSDRFSAERPKGSFSTLEIQRTEQGDSAMYLCASSLVGGPSTDTQYFGPGTRLTVL.

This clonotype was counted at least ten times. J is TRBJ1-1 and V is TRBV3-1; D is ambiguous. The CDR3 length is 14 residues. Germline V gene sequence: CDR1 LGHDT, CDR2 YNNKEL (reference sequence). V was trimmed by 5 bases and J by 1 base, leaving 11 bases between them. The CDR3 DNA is TGTGCCAGCAGCTTTACCTCAGGGAACACTGAAGCTTTCTTT. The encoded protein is CASSFTSGNTEAFF.

Here the CDR3 reads CAIGLGLEETQYF. CDR3 nucleotides: TGTGCCATCGGCCTCGGGCTAGAAGAGACCCAGTACTTC. This chain joins TRBV4-2 and TRBJ2-5; D gene unclear. The CDR3 is 13 amino acids. The ends were cut back, 10 bases at V and 3 bases at J, with 15 bases in the middle. Germline V lookup: CDR1 LGHNA, CDR2 YNFKEQ.

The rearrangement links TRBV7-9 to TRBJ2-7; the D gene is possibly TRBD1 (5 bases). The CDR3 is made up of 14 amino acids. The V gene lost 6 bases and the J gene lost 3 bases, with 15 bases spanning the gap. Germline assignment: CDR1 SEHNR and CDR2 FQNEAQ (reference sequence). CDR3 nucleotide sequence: TGTGCCAGCAGTCCGGACACGCTAAACTACGAGCAGTACTTC. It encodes CASSPDTLNYEQYF.

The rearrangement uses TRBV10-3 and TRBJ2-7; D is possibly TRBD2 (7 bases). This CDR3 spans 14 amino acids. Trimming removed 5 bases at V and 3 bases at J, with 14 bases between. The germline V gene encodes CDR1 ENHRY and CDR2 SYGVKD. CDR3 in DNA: TGTGCCATCAGTTCCGCGGGGGCGGACTACGAGCAGTACTTC. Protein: CAISSAGADYEQYF.

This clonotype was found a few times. Written as DNA, the CDR3 is TGTGCCAGCAGATCCAGGGAAAAGGGACCTGAAGCTTTCTTT. Translated: CASRSREKGPEAFF. The chain uses TRBV25-1 and TRBJ1-1; D may be TRBD1 (5 bases). V lost 6 bases, J lost 6 bases, and 17 bases lay in between. Germline V lookup: CDR1 MGHDK, CDR2 SYGVNS. CDR3 length: 14 amino acids.

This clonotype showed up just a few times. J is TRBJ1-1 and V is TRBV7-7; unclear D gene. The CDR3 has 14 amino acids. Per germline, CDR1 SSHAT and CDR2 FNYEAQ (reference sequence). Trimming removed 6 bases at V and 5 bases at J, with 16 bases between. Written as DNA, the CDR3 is TGTGCCAGCAGTCCCGTGGACCTAGGGACTGAAGCTTTCTTT. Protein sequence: CASSPVDLGTEAFF.

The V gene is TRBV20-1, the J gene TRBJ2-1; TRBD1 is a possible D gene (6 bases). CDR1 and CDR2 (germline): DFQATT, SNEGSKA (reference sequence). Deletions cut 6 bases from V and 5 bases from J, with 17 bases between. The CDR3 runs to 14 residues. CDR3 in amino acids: CSAPTGPIHNEQFF. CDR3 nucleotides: TGCAGTGCCCCGACAGGACCCATCCACAATGAGCAGTTCTTC.